A single sample gave rise to the 27 T cell receptor beta chains below, sequenced in a study of cytomegalovirus exposure and HLA in healthy donors. With 60 Vbeta and 13 Jbeta primers, the PCR was carried out. The table came from immunoSEQ multiplex PCR; TCRdb's copy has only in-frame clones and leaves some out. The data show around 130,000 clones, with around 75% seen just once and 0.95% to 1.5% held by the top ten. Sequencing was done on a sample of PBMCs. All receptors come from a female donor in good health and CMV-seronegative.

The V gene is TRBV7-3, the J gene TRBJ2-7, with D perhaps TRBD2 (6 bases). CDR3 length: 13 amino acids. Between the trimmed V and J ends, which lost 4 bases and 5 bases, there was a span of 12 bases. Germline assignment: CDR1 SGHTA and CDR2 FQGTGA. The chain's CDR3 is CASSSTREDEQYF. Written as DNA, the CDR3 is TGTGCCAGCAGCTCCACGAGGGAGGACGAGCAGTACTTC. Looking up the rest from reference TRBV7-3 and TRBJ2-7 gives the full variable domain: GAGVSQTPSNKVTEKGKYVELRCDPISGHTALYWYRQSLGQGPEFLIYFQGTGAADDSGLPNDRFFAVRPEGSVSTLKIQRTERGDSAVYLCASSSTREDEQYFGPGTRLTVT.

A few counts support this clone. V is TRBV7-3 and J is TRBJ2-1; 10 bases map to TRBD2. The trim removed 4 bases at V and 6 bases at J, leaving 12 bases unmatched. Germline CDR1 and CDR2: SGHTA and FQGTGA. The CDR3 length is 17 residues. CDR3 amino acids: CASSSPMSGRAPNEQFF. CDR3 sequence (DNA): TGTGCCAGCAGCTCCCCGATGAGCGGGAGGGCCCCCAATGAGCAGTTCTTC.

The chain links TRBV6-5 to TRBJ2-7; 13 nucleotides line up with TRBD2. Looked up from germline, CDR1 is MNHEY and CDR2 is SVGAGI. V lost 4 bases, J lost 1 base, and 1 base stayed unmatched. This CDR3 contains 15 residues. The CDR3 DNA reads TGTGCCAGCAGTTGGGGACTAGCGGGATCCTACGAGCAGTACTTC. Translating gives CASSWGLAGSYEQYF.

The chain couples TRBV6-1 to TRBJ1-1; D not resolved. The V and J ends lost 3 bases and 0 bases respectively, with 5 bases between them. This CDR3 is 13 amino acids long. CDR1 is MNHNS, CDR2 SASEGT, per germline. CDR3 sequence reads: CASSEDLNTEAFF. The CDR3 DNA is TGTGCCAGCAGTGAGGACTTGAACACTGAAGCTTTCTTT.

This clone was recorded only once. At one end, the junction sequence differs from germline, possibly due to a read error. The chain joins TRBV7-9 to TRBJ1-2; TRBD1 might be the D (6 bases). From germline, CDR1 is SEHNR and CDR2 FQNEAQ (reference sequence). The CDR3 contains 12 residues. Here the CDR3 reads CSSSSQGSGYTF. Written as DNA, the CDR3 is TGTTCCAGCAGCTCCCAGGGGAGTGGCTACACCTTC.

The chain uses TRBV27 and TRBJ2-1; D unclear. The CDR3 spans 13 residues. Germline V gene sequence: CDR1 MNHEY, CDR2 SMNVEV (reference sequence). Trimming pared 10 bases from V and 1 base from J, leaving 11 bases between. The CDR3 region has the DNA TGTGCCATCCGTGCGAGGTCCTACAATGAGCAGTTCTTC. This sequence encodes CAIRARSYNEQFF.

This clone was observed a single time. The chain links TRBV29-1 to TRBJ2-2, with TRBD2 identical over 7 bases. J lost 6 bases, V lost 6 bases, and 10 bases had no gene match. There are 14 residues in the CDR3. In germline, CDR1 is SQVTM, CDR2 ANQGSEA. The CDR3 loop reads CSVNGLESSGELFF. The CDR3 nucleotides read TGCAGCGTGAATGGACTAGAGTCCTCCGGGGAGCTGTTTTTT.

The chain is built from TRBV5-1 and TRBJ1-5; the D gene is possibly TRBD1 (5 bases). CDR3 length: 13 residues. The germline V gene encodes CDR1 SGHRS and CDR2 YFSETQ. Trimming pared 4 bases from V and 5 bases from J, leaving 10 bases between. CDR3 in amino acids: CASSPDSYQPQHF. CDR3 nucleotide sequence: TGCGCCAGCAGCCCCGACAGCTATCAGCCCCAGCATTTT.

This chain uses TRBV5-6 with TRBJ1-1; D gene ambiguous. This CDR3 comprises 12 residues. Germline values: CDR1 SGHDT, CDR2 YYEEEE. Trimming left V 3 bases short and J 5 bases short, with 8 bases between. The DNA of the CDR3 is TGTGCCAGCAGCTGGCGGAGGACTGAAGCTTTCTTT. This translates into CASSWRRTEAFF.

The gene calls are TRBV5-1 and TRBJ2-5; 16 bases line up with TRBD2. Per germline, CDR1 SGHRS and CDR2 YFSETQ. The trim removed 4 bases at V and 5 bases at J, leaving 8 bases unmatched. This CDR3 contains 17 residues. As DNA, the CDR3 is TGCGCCAGCAGCGCGGGACTAGCGGGAGGGGGTTTGGAGACCCAGTACTTC. Protein product: CASSAGLAGGGLETQYF.

The chain links TRBV27 to TRBJ2-3; 11 bases match TRBD2. This CDR3 region has 16 residues. V lost 2 bases and J lost 1; bases outside the gene matches: 2. Germline V gives CDR1 MNHEY, CDR2 SMNVEV (reference sequence). In nucleotides, the CDR3 is TGTGCCAGCAGTTTAAGACTAGCGGGACGCACAGATACGCAGTATTTT. It encodes CASSLRLAGRTDTQYF.

This rearrangement joins TRBV2 to TRBJ2-5, with 10 bases identical to TRBD2. The ends lost 4 bases at V and 4 bases at J; junction bases unmatched: 3. The V gene's germline CDR1 is SNHLY and CDR2 FYNNEI. CDR3 length: 14 residues. CDR3 nucleotides: TGTGCCAGCAGTGTAGCGGGAGGCGGAGAGACCCAGTACTTC. Protein: CASSVAGGGETQYF.

The rearrangement uses TRBV5-6 and TRBJ1-4; a weak D match, TRBD1 (5 bases). Trimming stripped 4 bases from V and 8 bases from J, with 15 bases between. CDR1 is SGHDT, CDR2 YYEEEE, per germline. The CDR3 loop spans 14 amino acids. The CDR3 sequence: CASSPHVQDEKLFF. DNA of the CDR3: TGTGCCAGCAGCCCCCACGTACAGGACGAAAAACTGTTTTTT. The complete variable domain, with remaining parts taken from reference TRBV5-6 and TRBJ1-4, reads DAGVTQSPTHLIKTRGQQVTLRCSPKSGHDTVSWYQQALGQGPQFIFQYYEEEERQRGNFPDRFSGHQFPNYSSELNVNALLLGDSALYLCASSPHVQDEKLFFGSGTQLSVL.

The V gene is TRBV10-3, the J gene TRBJ2-7; 9 bases match TRBD1. V was pared by 5 bases and J by 7 bases, with 12 bases of the junction left unmatched. The CDR3 consists of 15 residues. Germline V gene lookup returns CDR1 ENHRY and CDR2 SYGVKD. The CDR3 sequence is CAISPDRGFGGEQYF. CDR3 DNA sequence: TGTGCCATCAGTCCTGACAGGGGGTTTGGAGGGGAGCAGTACTTC.

The chain couples TRBV30 to TRBJ1-2, with TRBD1 as a possible D gene (5 bases). The V and J ends lost 3 bases and 4 bases respectively, with 18 bases between them. The CDR3 runs to 15 residues. Germline V gives CDR1 GTSNPN, CDR2 SVGIG (reference sequence). The CDR3 nucleotides are TGTGCCTGGAGGCAGGGCACCCTTCGCGGCTATGGCTACACCTTC. It is translated as CAWRQGTLRGYGYTF.

This chain links TRBV5-1 with TRBJ2-2, with TRBD2 matching over 7 bases. Germline V lookup: CDR1 SGHRS, CDR2 YFSETQ. CDR3 length equals 17 residues. Unmatched junction bases numbered 7, after V lost 0 bases and J lost 2 bases. The chain's CDR3 is CASSLAPAGSNTGELFF. Written as DNA, the CDR3 is TGCGCCAGCAGCTTGGCCCCAGCGGGATCTAACACCGGGGAGCTGTTTTTT.

The J gene is TRBJ1-2, the V gene TRBV29-1; a possible D gene is TRBD1 (5 bases). CDR3 size: 13 residues. CDR1 is SQVTM, CDR2 ANQGSEA, per germline. Trimming left V 4 bases short and J 0 bases short, with 9 bases between. CDR3 bases: TGCAGCGTTGCGACAGTTACTAACTATGGCTACACCTTC. Its translation: CSVATVTNYGYTF.

The chain uses TRBV6-1 and TRBJ2-7; a weak D match, TRBD1 (5 bases). The CDR3 runs to 13 residues. Germline V CDR1 and CDR2: MNHNS, SASEGT. Deletions cut 5 bases from V and 2 bases from J, with 10 bases between. The CDR3 nucleotides are TGTGCCAGCAGTAGTCAGGGCCCCTACGAGCAGTACTTC. It translates to CASSSQGPYEQYF.

V gene TRBV28 combines with J gene TRBJ2-1; 13 positions match TRBD2. The CDR3 loop spans 13 amino acids. Losses at the gene ends were 8 bases for V and 9 bases for J; bases not matched to a gene: 4. Per the germline V gene, CDR1 is MDHEN and CDR2 is SYDVKM. CDR3 sequence: CASGLAGAGEQFF. DNA of the CDR3: TGTGCCAGCGGACTAGCGGGAGCAGGTGAGCAGTTCTTC.

This rearrangement joins TRBV7-2 to TRBJ2-7, with 8 bases lining up with TRBD1. The CDR3 is made up of 13 amino acids. CDR1 is SGHTA and CDR2 is FQGNSA in the germline V gene. V dropped 4 bases and J dropped 7; count of bases not matched to a gene: 6. The CDR3 loop reads CASSSRGRGEQYF. The CDR3 nucleotides read TGTGCCAGCAGCTCCAGGGGGCGCGGGGAGCAGTACTTC.

The chain uses TRBV25-1 and TRBJ1-2; 9 nucleotides match TRBD1. The CDR3 runs to 15 residues. Germline values: CDR1 MGHDK, CDR2 SYGVNS. J was trimmed by 7 bases and V by 7 bases; bases with no gene match: 13. This CDR3 is CASNSPRDRAAGYTF. DNA for the CDR3: TGTGCCAGCAACAGTCCTAGGGACAGGGCCGCTGGCTACACCTTC.

The J gene is TRBJ2-7, the V gene TRBV18; maybe TRBD1 (6 bases). Germline V gene sequence: CDR1 KGHSH, CDR2 LQKENI. The CDR3 consists of 18 residues. The germline V and J ends were trimmed by 4 bases and 0 bases, with 22 bases remaining between them. The CDR3 region has the DNA TGTGCCAGCTCACTAAAATACACCGGGACACCGAGCTCCTACGAGCAGTACTTC. This encodes CASSLKYTGTPSSYEQYF.

The V call is TRBV27, the J call TRBJ1-2, with a weak D call TRBD1 (6 bases). The V gene lost 8 bases and the J gene lost 2 bases, with 18 bases spanning the gap. Germline CDR1 reads MNHEY; CDR2 reads SMNVEV (reference sequence). The CDR3 loop spans 15 amino acids. The CDR3 nucleotides read TGTGCCAGCCGTTCAACAGGGTCCATCAACTATGGCTACACCTTC. Encoded protein: CASRSTGSINYGYTF.

V and J are TRBV7-9 and TRBJ1-2; D gene unclear. The CDR3 is 14 residues long. The V gene's germline CDR1 is SEHNR and CDR2 FQNEAQ (reference sequence). V shed 1 base and J shed 4 bases, with 10 bases lying between them. The CDR3 DNA reads TGTGCCAGCAGCTTAGACCGTGACATCTATGGCTACACCTTC. Protein product: CASSLDRDIYGYTF.

V is TRBV4-2 and J is TRBJ2-5; D is perhaps TRBD1 (7 bases). CDR3 length: 15 residues. CDR1 and CDR2 (germline): LGHNA, YNFKEQ. V dropped 1 base and J dropped 5 bases, with 14 bases sitting between them. The CDR3 sequence is CASSQGAGGGETQYF. Here the CDR3 DNA reads TGTGCCAGCAGCCAAGGGGCAGGGGGAGGCGAGACCCAGTACTTC.

The chain is built from TRBV11-3 and TRBJ2-2, with D uncertain. The CDR3 extends over 15 amino acids. Trimming removed 1 base from V and 1 base from J, with 7 bases in between. Germline CDR1 SGHNT, CDR2 YENEEA. The DNA for the CDR3 is TGTGCCAGCAGCTTAGTGCAGGAGAACACCGGGGAGCTGTTTTTT. As protein: CASSLVQENTGELFF.

The V and J genes are TRBV27 and TRBJ2-5, with 7 positions matching TRBD1. V shed 5 bases, J shed 2 bases, and the junction held 11 bases outside the gene matches. Germline V gives CDR1 MNHEY, CDR2 SMNVEV (reference sequence). The CDR3 contains 16 residues. This CDR3 reads CASSPYARQGQETQYF. CDR3 sequence (DNA): TGTGCCAGCAGTCCGTACGCCCGACAGGGTCAAGAGACCCAGTACTTC.